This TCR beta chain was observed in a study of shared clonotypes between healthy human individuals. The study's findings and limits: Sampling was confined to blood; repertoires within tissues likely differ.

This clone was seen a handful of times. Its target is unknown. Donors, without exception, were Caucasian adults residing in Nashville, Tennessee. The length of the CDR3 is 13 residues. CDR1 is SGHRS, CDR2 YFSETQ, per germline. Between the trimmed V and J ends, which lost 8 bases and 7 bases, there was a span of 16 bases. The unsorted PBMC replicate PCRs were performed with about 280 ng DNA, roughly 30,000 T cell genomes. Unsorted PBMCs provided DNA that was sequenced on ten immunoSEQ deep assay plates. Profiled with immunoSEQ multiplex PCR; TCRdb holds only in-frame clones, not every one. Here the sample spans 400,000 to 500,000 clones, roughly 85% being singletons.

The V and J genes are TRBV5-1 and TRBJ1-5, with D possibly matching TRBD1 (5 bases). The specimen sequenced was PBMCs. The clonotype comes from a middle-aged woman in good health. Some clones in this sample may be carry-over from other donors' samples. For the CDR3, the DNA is TGCGCCAGGACAGCCCTACAGATGCAGCCCCAGCATTTT. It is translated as CARTALQMQPQHF.